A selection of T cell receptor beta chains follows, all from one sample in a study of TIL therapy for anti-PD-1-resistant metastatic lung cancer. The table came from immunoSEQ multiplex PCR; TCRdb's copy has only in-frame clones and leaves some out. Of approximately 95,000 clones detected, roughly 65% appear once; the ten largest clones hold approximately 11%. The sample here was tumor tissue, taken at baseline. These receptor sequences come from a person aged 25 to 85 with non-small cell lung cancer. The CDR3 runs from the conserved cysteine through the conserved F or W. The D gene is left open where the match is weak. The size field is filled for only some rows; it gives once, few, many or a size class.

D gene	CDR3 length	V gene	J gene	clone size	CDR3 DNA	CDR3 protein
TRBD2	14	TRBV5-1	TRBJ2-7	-	TGCGCCAGCAGTCTCGGTAGCGGGGGGGAGGAGCAGTACTTC	CASSLGSGGEEQYF
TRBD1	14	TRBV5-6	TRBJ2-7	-	TGTGCCAGCAGCCTGGGACAGGGTAACAACGAGCAGTACTTC	CASSLGQGNNEQYF
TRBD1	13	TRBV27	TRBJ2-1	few	TGTGCCAGCAGCATGACAGGGTTGGGTGAGCAGTTCTTC	CASSMTGLGEQFF
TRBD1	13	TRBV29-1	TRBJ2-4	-	TGCAGCGTTGAGGGGTACAGGGGGGACATTCAGTACTTC	CSVEGYRGDIQYF
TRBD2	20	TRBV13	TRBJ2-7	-	TGTGCCAGCAGCTCGGAGACGCCCCTCGCGGGCGGGGGGGATGACTACGAGCAGTACTTC	CASSSETPLAGGGDDYEQYF
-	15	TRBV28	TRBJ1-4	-	TGTGCCAGCAGCCCCGCGGGGGGGGGTAATGAAAAACTGTTTTTT	CASSPAGGGNEKLFF
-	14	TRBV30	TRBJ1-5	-	TGTGCCTGGAGTGGTGGGGTTGGCAATCAGCCCCAGCATTTT	CAWSGGVGNQPQHF
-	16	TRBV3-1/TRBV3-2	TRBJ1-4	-	TGTGCCAGCAGCCAAGATTTAGCCTCAGGGAATGAAAAACTGTTTTTT	CASSQDLASGNEKLFF
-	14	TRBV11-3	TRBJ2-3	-	TGTGCCAGCAGCTTGGGCAGGCGCACAGATACGCAGTATTTT	CASSLGRRTDTQYF
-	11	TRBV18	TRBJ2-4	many	TGTGCCAGCTCACCATCGGACCTTCAGTACTTC	CASSPSDLQYF
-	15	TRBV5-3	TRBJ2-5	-	TGTGCCAGAAGCTTGGCTGTGAGGGGTCGAGAGACCCAGTACTTC	CARSLAVRGRETQYF
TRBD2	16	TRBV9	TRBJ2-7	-	TGTGCCAGCAGCCCCGGGACTAGCGGGAAATTGAACGAGCAGTACTTC	CASSPGTSGKLNEQYF
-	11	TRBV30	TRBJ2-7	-	TGTGCCTGGAGTGAGGCCTACGAGCAGTACTTC	CAWSEAYEQYF
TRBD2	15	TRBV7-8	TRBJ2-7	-	TGTGCCAGCAGCTTAACCGCGGGAGCTCGCTACGAGCAGTACTTC	CASSLTAGARYEQYF
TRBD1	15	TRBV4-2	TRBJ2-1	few	TGTGCCAGCAGCCCTGCCGGGACAGGCAACAAAGGGCCGTTCTTC	CASSPAGTGNKGPFF
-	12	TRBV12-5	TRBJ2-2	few	TGTGCTAGTGCACCGAACACCGGGGAGCTGTTTTTT	CASAPNTGELFF
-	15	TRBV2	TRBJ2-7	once	TGTGCCAGCAGTGTATTCGGGACCGACTCCTACGAGCAGTACTTC	CASSVFGTDSYEQYF
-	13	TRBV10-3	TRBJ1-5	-	TGTGCCATCAGGGGAGGGGTGGAACAGCCCCAGCATTTT	CAIRGGVEQPQHF
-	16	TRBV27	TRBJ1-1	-	TGTGCCAGCAGTTTTTTGGGGGCGATTGGTAACACTGAAGCTTTCTTT	CASSFLGAIGNTEAFF
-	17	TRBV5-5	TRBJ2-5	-	TGTGCCAGCAGCTTGGCCCCTACTACCGGGAAAGGAGAGACCCAGTACTTC	CASSLAPTTGKGETQYF
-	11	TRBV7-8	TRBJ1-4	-	TGTGCCAGCAGCTTCGGAGAAAAACTGTTTTTT	CASSFGEKLFF
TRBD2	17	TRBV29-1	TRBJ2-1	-	TGCAGCGCCCTCCCCGTGGGCGGGAGCAACCACTACAATGAGCAGTTCTTC	CSALPVGGSNHYNEQFF
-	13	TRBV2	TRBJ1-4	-	TGTGCCAGCAGAACCGGGCCCCGAGGGGAACTGTTTTTT	CASRTGPRGELFF
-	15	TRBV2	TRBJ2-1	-	TGTGCCAGCAAGTCGCGATTGGTAGTTAACAATGAGCAGTTCTTC	CASKSRLVVNNEQFF
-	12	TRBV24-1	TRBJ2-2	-	TGTGCCACCAGTGACCGGAGCAGGGAGCTGTTTTTT	CATSDRSRELFF
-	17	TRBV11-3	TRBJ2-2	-	TGTGCCAGCAGCCGGTATAGCGGCCCAGAAGAGGCCGGGGAGCTGTTTTTT	CASSRYSGPEEAGELFF
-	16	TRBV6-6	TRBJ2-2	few	TGTGCCAGCAGTTACTCCTACCCCGACGGGGCCGGGGAGCTGTTTTTT	CASSYSYPDGAGELFF
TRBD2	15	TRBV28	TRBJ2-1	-	TGTGCCATCAGAAGTACCGGGACTAGCTTCAATGAGCAGTTCTTC	CAIRSTGTSFNEQFF
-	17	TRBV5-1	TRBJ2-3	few	TGCGCCAGCAGCTTGAACCCAGGGTTCTCTAGCACAGATACGCAGTATTTT	CASSLNPGFSSTDTQYF
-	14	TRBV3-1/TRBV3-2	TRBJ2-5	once	TGTGCCAGCAGCCAGGGCTCGGTGCGAGAGACCCAGTACTTC	CASSQGSVRETQYF
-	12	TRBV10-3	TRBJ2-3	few	TGTGCCATCAGTCAGGGGACAGATACGCAGTATTTT	CAISQGTDTQYF
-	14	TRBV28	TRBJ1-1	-	TGTGCCAGCAGTTTAAGAGGGGAGATCGCTGAAGCTTTCTTT	CASSLRGEIAEAFF
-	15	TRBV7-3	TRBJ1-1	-	TGTGCCAGCAGCTTTACAGGGACGTCGGACACTGAAGCTTTCTTT	CASSFTGTSDTEAFF
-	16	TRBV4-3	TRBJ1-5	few	TGCGCCAGCAGCCCCGTGTGGGGCGCGGGCAATCAGCCCCAGCATTTT	CASSPVWGAGNQPQHF
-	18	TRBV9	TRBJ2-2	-	TGTGCCAGCAGCCCCCGAGGGGGAGGAGAGTGGGGTACCGGGGAGCTGTTTTTT	CASSPRGGGEWGTGELFF
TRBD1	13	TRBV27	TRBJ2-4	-	TGTGCCAGTAGCGACAGGGGTGGTATCATTCAGTACTTC	CASSDRGGIIQYF
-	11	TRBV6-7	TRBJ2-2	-	TGTGCCCAAGGGGACACCGGGGAGCTGTTTTTT	CAQGDTGELFF
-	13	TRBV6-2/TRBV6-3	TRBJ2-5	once	TGTGCCAGCAGTGTAGGGGCCTGGGAGACCCAGTACTTC	CASSVGAWETQYF
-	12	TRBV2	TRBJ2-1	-	TGTGCCAGCAAGGGCACCAACAATGAGCAGTTCTTC	CASKGTNNEQFF
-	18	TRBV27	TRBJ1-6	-	TGTGCCAGCAGTTCCTACGGGGGGGGGATTTTGGCTCGTTCACCCCTCCACTTT	CASSSYGGGILARSPLHF
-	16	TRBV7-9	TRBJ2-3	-	TGTGCCAGCAGCTTAGGTTGGGTAGGCATGACAGATACGCAGTATTTT	CASSLGWVGMTDTQYF
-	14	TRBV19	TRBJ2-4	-	TGTGCCAGTAGCCTCACAGGGGGGGAAAACATTCAGTACTTC	CASSLTGGENIQYF
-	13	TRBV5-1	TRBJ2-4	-	TGCGCCAGCAGTAGAATCGTGGGAGGCATTCAGTACTTC	CASSRIVGGIQYF
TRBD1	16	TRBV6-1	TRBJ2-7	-	TGTGCCAGCAGTGAAGGGACAGGTACTCTGTTGGACGAGCAGTACTTC	CASSEGTGTLLDEQYF
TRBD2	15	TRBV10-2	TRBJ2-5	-	TGCGCCACCTTTCCCGGGACTAGCGGGTTAGAGACCCAGTACTTC	CATFPGTSGLETQYF
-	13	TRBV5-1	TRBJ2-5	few	TGCGCCAGCAGCTTGGCCCGTGGGGAGACCCAGTACTTC	CASSLARGETQYF
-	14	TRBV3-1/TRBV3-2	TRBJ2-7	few	TGTGCCAGCAGCCAAGATCGGGACTCCTACGAGCAGTACTTC	CASSQDRDSYEQYF
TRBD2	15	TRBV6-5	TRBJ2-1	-	TGTGCCAGCAGGCCCCGGGACTACTCCTACAATGAGCAGTTCTTC	CASRPRDYSYNEQFF
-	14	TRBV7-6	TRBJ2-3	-	TGTGCCAGCAGCTCCCCCAAAGGCGGAGATACGCAGTATTTT	CASSSPKGGDTQYF
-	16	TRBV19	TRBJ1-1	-	TGTGCCAGTAGACTCGACAGTAAGCGAATGAACACTGAAGCTTTCTTT	CASRLDSKRMNTEAFF
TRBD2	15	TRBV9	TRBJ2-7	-	TGTGCCAGCAGCGTGAGAGTAGCGGGAGTCAACGAGCAGTACTTC	CASSVRVAGVNEQYF
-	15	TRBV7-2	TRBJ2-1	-	TGTGCCAGCAGCTTAGCGGACTACTCCTACAATGAGCAGTTCTTC	CASSLADYSYNEQFF
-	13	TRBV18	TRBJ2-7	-	TGTGCCAGCTCACCTGGACAGTTCGGGGAGCAGTACTTC	CASSPGQFGEQYF
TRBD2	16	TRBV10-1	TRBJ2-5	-	TGCGCCAGCAGTGAGTCGTCGGGAGGATCCCAAGAGACCCAGTACTTC	CASSESSGGSQETQYF
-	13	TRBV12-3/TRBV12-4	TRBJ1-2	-	TGTGCCAGCACCCCAGAGGGGCGCTATGGCTACACCTTC	CASTPEGRYGYTF